This record looks at one T cell receptor beta chain sequence and its context. This entry comes from a study of blood T cell repertoires in COVID-19. At the level of the study: In each case, the material was cDNA or gDNA derived from T cells, B-cell-depleted T cells, or PBMCs.

The data were produced by immunoSEQ multiplex PCR, yet TCRdb's version contains in-frame clones alone and is incomplete. Of about 190,000 clones listed, around 80% are singletons. This receptor was obtained from a woman aged 50 to 60 with acute COVID-19. Sequencing input: PBMCs or T cells enriched from blood (not recorded which).

The CDR3 DNA is TGTGCCAGCAGCCCTACAGGGGGTTTATATGGCTACACCTTC. It translates to CASSPTGGLYGYTF. The chain has TRBV7-9 and TRBJ1-2; 8 bases fit TRBD1. The V gene's germline CDR1 is SEHNR and CDR2 FQNEAQ (reference sequence). This CDR3 has 14 amino acids. V lost 5 bases, J lost 5 bases, and 7 bases stayed unmatched.